The clone carrying this T cell receptor beta chain was seen more than once but under ten times. Its antigen is not identified. The missing CDR3 end, 3 residues past where the read stops, is filled in from the germline J gene. This specimen belongs to a study of T cell clonality in common variable immunodeficiency. Findings and caveats of the study: Common variable immunodeficiency TCR beta sequences reportedly had fewer deletions and N-nucleotide insertions.

The protocol was immunoSEQ multiplex PCR, while the TCRdb copy is restricted to in-frame clones and leaves out a portion. The sample has over 11,000 clones, none seen only once. Each donor provided about 4.5 to 9 ml of heparinized whole blood. The CDR3 spans 12 residues. V was trimmed by 4 bases and J by 3 bases, leaving 8 bases between them. Germline V lookup: CDR1 SQVTM, CDR2 ANQGSEA. The rearrangement uses TRBV29-1 and TRBJ2-3, with unresolved D. The TCR sequence derives from a human donor with common variable immunodeficiency. The sequencing sample was made of peripheral blood mononuclear cells. The covered CDR3 bases are TGCAGCGTTGGTATAGGGACAGATACG. It codes for CSVGIGTDT. The full CDR3 protein reads CSVGIGTDTQYF.